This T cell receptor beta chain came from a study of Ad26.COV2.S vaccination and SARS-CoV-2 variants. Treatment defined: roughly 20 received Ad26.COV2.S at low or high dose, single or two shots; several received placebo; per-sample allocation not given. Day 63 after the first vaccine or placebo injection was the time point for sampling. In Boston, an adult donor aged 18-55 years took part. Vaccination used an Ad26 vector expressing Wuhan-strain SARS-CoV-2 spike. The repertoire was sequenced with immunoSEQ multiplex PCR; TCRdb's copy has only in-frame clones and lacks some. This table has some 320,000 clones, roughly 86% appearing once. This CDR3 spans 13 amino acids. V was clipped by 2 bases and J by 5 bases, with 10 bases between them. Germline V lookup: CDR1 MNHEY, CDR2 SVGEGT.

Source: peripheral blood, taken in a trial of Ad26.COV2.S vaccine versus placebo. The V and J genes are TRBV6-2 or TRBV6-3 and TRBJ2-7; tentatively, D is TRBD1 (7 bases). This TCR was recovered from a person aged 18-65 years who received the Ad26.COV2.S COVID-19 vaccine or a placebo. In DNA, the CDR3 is TGTGCCAGCAGTTACGGAGGGGGCAACGAGCAGTACTTC. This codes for CASSYGGGNEQYF.